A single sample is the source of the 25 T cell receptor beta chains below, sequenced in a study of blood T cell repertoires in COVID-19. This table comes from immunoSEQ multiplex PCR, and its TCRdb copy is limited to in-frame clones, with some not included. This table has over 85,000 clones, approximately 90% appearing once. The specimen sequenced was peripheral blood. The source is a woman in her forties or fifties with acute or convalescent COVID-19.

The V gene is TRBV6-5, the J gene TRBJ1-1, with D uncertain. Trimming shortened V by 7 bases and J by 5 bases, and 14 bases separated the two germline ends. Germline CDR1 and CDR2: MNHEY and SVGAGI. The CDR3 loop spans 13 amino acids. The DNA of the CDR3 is TGTGCCAGCATTGGGATCCGGGAAACTGAAGCTTTCTTT. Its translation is CASIGIRETEAFF.

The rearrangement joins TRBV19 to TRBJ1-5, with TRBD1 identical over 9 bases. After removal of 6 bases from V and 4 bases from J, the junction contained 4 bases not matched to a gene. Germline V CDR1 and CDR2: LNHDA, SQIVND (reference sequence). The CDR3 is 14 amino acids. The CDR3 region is CASRKDRGNQPQHF. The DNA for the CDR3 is TGTGCCAGTAGGAAGGACAGGGGAAATCAGCCCCAGCATTTT.

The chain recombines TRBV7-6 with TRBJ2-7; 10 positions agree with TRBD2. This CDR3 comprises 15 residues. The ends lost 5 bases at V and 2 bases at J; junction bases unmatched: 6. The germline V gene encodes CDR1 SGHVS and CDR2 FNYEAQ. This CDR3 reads CASSTPGTSAYEQYF. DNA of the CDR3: TGTGCCAGCAGCACACCCGGGACTAGCGCCTACGAGCAGTACTTC.

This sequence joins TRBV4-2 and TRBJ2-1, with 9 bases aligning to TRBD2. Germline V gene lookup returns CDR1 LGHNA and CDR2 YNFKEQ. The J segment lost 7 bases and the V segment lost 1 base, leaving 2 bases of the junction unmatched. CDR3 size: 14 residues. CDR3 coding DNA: TGTGCCAGCAGCCAAGCCGGACTAGCGAATGAGCAGTTCTTC. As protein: CASSQAGLANEQFF.

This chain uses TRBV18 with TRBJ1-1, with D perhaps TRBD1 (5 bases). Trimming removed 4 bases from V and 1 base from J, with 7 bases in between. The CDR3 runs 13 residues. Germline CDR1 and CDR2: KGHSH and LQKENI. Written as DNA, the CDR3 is TGTGCCAGCTCACTTGGACAGAACACTGAAGCTTTCTTT. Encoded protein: CASSLGQNTEAFF.

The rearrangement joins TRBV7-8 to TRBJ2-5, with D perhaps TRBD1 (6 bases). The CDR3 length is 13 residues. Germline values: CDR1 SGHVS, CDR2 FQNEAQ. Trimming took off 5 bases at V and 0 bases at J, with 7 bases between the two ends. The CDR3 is CASSRDNQETQYF. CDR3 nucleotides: TGTGCCAGCAGCCGGGACAACCAAGAGACCCAGTACTTC. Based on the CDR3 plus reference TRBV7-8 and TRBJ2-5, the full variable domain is GAGVSQSPRYKVAKRGQDVALRCDPISGHVSLFWYQQALGQGPEFLTYFQNEAQLDKSGLPSDRFFAERPEGSVSTLKIQRTQQEDSAVYLCASSRDNQETQYFGPGTRLLVL.

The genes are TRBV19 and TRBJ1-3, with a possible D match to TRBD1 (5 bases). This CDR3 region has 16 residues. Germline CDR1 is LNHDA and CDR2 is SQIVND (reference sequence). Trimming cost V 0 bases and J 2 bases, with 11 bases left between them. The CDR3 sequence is CASSIDSAGPGNTIYF. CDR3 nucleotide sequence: TGTGCCAGTAGTATAGATTCGGCGGGGCCTGGAAACACCATATATTTT.

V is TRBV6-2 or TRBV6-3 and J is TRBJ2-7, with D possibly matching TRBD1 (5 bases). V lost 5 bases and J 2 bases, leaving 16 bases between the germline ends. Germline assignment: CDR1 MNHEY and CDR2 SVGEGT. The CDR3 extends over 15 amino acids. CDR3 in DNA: TGTGCCAGCAGTCGGCCCGCAGGGAATCCCTACGAGCAGTACTTC. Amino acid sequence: CASSRPAGNPYEQYF.

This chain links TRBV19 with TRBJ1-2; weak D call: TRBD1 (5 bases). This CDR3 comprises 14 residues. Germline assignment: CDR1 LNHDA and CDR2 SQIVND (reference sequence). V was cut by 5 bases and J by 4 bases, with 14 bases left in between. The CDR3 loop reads CASSGRGDGYGYTF. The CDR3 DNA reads TGTGCCAGTAGTGGGAGGGGTGATGGCTATGGCTACACCTTC.

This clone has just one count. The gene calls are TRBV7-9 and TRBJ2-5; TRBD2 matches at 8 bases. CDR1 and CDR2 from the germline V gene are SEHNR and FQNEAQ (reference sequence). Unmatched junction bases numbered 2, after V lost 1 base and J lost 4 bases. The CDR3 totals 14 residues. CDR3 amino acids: CASSLGAGGETQYF. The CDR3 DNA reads TGTGCCAGCAGCTTAGGGGCGGGGGGAGAGACCCAGTACTTC.

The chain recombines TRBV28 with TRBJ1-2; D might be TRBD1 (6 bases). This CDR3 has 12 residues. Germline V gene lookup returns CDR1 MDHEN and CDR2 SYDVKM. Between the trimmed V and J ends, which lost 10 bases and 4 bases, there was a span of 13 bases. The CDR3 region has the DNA TGTGCCAACGGAGGGGGGGCCTATGGCTACACCTTC. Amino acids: CANGGGAYGYTF.

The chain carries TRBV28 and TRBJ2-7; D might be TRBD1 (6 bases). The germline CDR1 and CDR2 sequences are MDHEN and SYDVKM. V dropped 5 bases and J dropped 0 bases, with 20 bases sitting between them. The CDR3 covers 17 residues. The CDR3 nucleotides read TGTGCCAGCAGTCTCCGCCTAAAGGGGGAAACCTCCTACGAGCAGTACTTC. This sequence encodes CASSLRLKGETSYEQYF.

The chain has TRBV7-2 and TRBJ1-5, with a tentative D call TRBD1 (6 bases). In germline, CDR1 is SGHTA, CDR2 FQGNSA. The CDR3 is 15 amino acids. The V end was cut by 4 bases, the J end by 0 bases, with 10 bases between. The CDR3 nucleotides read TGTGCCAGCAGCTCCGAGGGGGATAGCAATCAGCCCCAGCATTTT. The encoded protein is CASSSEGDSNQPQHF.

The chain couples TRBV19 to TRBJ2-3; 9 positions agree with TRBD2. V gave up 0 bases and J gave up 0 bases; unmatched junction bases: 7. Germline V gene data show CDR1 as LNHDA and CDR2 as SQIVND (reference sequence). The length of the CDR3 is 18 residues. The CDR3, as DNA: TGTGCCAGTAGTATAGAGGCTAGCGGGATAGTTAGCACAGATACGCAGTATTTT. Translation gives CASSIEASGIVSTDTQYF.

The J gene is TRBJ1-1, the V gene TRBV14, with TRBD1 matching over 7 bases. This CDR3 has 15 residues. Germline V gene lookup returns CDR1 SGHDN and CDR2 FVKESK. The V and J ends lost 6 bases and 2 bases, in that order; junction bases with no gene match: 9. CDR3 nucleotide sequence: TGTGCCAGCAGGGATACCGGGACAGCTAACACTGAAGCTTTCTTT. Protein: CASRDTGTANTEAFF.

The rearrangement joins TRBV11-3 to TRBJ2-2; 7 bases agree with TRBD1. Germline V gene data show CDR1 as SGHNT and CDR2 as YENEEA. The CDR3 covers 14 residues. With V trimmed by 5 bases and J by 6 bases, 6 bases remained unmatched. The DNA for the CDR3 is TGTGCCAGCAGCCGGGACAGATCAGCCGGGGAGCTGTTTTTT. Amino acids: CASSRDRSAGELFF.

CDR3 residues: CASSLVAGTEAFF. The CDR3 nucleotides are TGTGCCAGCAGCTTAGTAGCAGGGACTGAAGCTTTCTTT. The chain employs TRBV11-2 and TRBJ1-1; D is possibly TRBD1 (5 bases). V dropped 1 base and J dropped 5 bases, with 8 bases sitting between them. CDR1 and CDR2 (germline): SGHAT, FQNNGV. The CDR3 spans 13 residues.

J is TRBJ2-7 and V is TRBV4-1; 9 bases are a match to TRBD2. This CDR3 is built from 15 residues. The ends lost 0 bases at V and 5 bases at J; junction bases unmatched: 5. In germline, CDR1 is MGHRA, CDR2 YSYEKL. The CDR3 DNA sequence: TGCGCCAGCAGCCAAGAAGGAGCGGGAGGTGACGAGCAGTACTTC. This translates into CASSQEGAGGDEQYF.

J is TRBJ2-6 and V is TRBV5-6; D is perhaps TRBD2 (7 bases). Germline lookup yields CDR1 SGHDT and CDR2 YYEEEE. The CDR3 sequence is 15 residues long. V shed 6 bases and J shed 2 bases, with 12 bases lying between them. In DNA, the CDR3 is TGTGCCAGCACCCTAGGGGGGGCTGGGGCCAACGTCCTGACTTTC. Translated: CASTLGGAGANVLTF. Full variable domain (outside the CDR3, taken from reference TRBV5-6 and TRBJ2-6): DAGVTQSPTHLIKTRGQQVTLRCSPKSGHDTVSWYQQALGQGPQFIFQYYEEEERQRGNFPDRFSGHQFPNYSSELNVNALLLGDSALYLCASTLGGAGANVLTFGAGSRLTVL.

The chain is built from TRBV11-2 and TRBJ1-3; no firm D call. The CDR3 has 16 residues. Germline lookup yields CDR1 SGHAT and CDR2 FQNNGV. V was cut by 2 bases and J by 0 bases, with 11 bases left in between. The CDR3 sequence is CASSLLRVGSGNTIYF. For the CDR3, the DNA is TGTGCCAGCAGCTTATTGCGGGTCGGCTCTGGAAACACCATATATTTT.

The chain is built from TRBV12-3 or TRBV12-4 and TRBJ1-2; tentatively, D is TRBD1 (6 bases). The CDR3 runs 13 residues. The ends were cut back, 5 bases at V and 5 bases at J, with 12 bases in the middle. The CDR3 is CASSATQGYGYTF. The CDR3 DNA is TGTGCCAGCAGTGCGACGCAGGGGTATGGCTACACCTTC.

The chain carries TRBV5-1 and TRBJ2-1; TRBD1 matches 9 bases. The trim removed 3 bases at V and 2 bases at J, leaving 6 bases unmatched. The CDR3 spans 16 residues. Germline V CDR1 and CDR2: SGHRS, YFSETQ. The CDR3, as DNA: TGCGCCAGCAGCTCACTGAGGACAGGGGCCTACAATGAGCAGTTCTTC. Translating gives CASSSLRTGAYNEQFF.

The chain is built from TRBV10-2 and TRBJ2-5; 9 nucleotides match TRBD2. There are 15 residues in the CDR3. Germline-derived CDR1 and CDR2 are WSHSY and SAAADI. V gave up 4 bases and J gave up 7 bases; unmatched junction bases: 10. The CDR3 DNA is TGCGCCAGCAGTGTAGCGGGAGTTGGGGGGGGGACCCAGTACTTC. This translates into CASSVAGVGGGTQYF.

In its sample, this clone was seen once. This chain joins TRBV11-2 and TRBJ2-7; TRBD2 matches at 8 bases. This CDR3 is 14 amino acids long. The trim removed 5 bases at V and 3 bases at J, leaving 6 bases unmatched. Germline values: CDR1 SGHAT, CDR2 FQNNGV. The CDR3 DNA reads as TGTGCCAGCAGCCAGGGACTAGGAGACTACGAGCAGTACTTC. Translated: CASSQGLGDYEQYF. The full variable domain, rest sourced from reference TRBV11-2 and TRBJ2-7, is EAGVAQSPRYKIIEKRQSVAFWCNPISGHATLYWYQQILGQGPKLLIQFQNNGVVDDSQLPKDRFSAERLKGVDSTLKIQPAKLEDSAVYLCASSQGLGDYEQYFGPGTRLTVT.

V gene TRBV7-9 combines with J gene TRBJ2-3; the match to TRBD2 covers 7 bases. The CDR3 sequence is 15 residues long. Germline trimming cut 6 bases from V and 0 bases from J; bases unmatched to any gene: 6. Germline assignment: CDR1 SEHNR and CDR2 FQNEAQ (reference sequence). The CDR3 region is CASRASSGSTDTQYF. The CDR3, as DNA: TGTGCCAGCAGAGCGTCTAGCGGTAGCACAGATACGCAGTATTTT.